These 28 T cell receptor beta chains share one sample of origin, sequenced in a study of cytomegalovirus exposure and HLA in healthy donors (dated by TCRdb to 2015 to 2018). Library method: the immunoSEQ multiplex PCR assay. A mixture of 60 forward primers for TCR Vbeta segments and 13 reverse primers for TCR Jbeta segments was used in the multiplex PCR. In its TCRdb copy, this immuneACCESS table keeps in-frame sequences only and misses some clones. Where compared with another copy, unresolved V genes explain less than half of these, and the others have no known cause. Counted in this sample were 100,000 or so clones; 70% to 85% of them appeared once. The top ten hold roughly 5.4% of the sample. Material: PBMCs. The receptors come from a young man in good health and CMV-seropositive.

The chain uses TRBV4-2 and TRBJ2-7; the D gene is possibly TRBD1 (5 bases). The CDR3 has 18 residues. Germline V gene data show CDR1 as LGHNA and CDR2 as YNFKEQ. Trimming cost V 0 bases and J 1 base, with 19 bases left between them. CDR3 in DNA: TGTGCCAGCAGCCAAGAGGTCAAGGACCTCAAGGGGTCCTACGAGCAGTACTTC. This translates into CASSQEVKDLKGSYEQYF.

The chain joins TRBV29-1 to TRBJ2-1; D is uncertain. CDR1 and CDR2 (germline): SQVTM, ANQGSEA. The CDR3 covers 9 residues. V lost 5 bases and J 10 bases, leaving 6 bases between the germline ends. As DNA, the CDR3 is TGCAGCGTTATGCGGGAGCAGTTCTTC. It is translated as CSVMREQFF.

The chain is built from TRBV29-1 and TRBJ1-1; no firm D call. With 4 bases removed from V and 4 bases from J, the gap between germline ends came to 4 bases. CDR1 is SQVTM and CDR2 is ANQGSEA in the germline V gene. The CDR3 is 10 residues long. The CDR3 protein is CSVGSTEAFF. The CDR3 bases are TGCAGCGTTGGTAGCACTGAAGCTTTCTTT. Full variable domain (missing parts from reference TRBV29-1 and TRBJ1-1): SAVISQKPSRDICQRGTSLTIQCQVDSQVTMMFWYRQQPGQSLTLIATANQGSEATYESGFVIDKFPISRPNLTFSTLTVSNMSPEDSSIYLCSVGSTEAFFGQGTRLTVV.

The V and J genes are TRBV10-3 and TRBJ1-1; 8 bases match TRBD1. CDR1 ENHRY and CDR2 SYGVKD come from the germline V gene. V gave up 3 bases and J gave up 3 bases; unmatched junction bases: 3. The CDR3 totals 14 residues. CDR3: CAISDRGRDTEAFF. Written as DNA, the CDR3 is TGTGCCATCAGTGACAGGGGGCGCGACACTGAAGCTTTCTTT.

The chain joins TRBV6-5 to TRBJ1-5; TRBD1 matches at 7 bases. Germline V gene lookup returns CDR1 MNHEY and CDR2 SVGAGI. CDR3 size: 13 residues. After removal of 8 bases from V and 5 bases from J, the junction contained 6 bases not matched to a gene. The CDR3 loop is CASANRGYQPQHF. The CDR3 DNA follows: TGTGCCAGCGCGAACAGGGGCTATCAGCCCCAGCATTTT.

The V call is TRBV5-6, the J call TRBJ2-3; 10 positions agree with TRBD2. There are 17 residues in the CDR3. With V trimmed by 1 base and J by 8 bases, 13 bases remained unmatched. CDR1 SGHDT and CDR2 YYEEEE come from the germline V gene. For the CDR3, the DNA is TGTGCCAGCAGCTTGAGATTGATAGCGGGGGGCAGTCTTACGCAGTATTTT. This sequence encodes CASSLRLIAGGSLTQYF.

The rearrangement links TRBV25-1 to TRBJ2-1; D perhaps matches TRBD1 (5 bases). The V end lost 3 bases, the J end lost 8 bases, and 17 bases lay between the germline ends. Germline loops: CDR1 MGHDK, CDR2 SYGVNS. The length of the CDR3 is 15 residues. CDR3 bases: TGTGCCAGCAGTGACGGCACGAGGTGGGGCGATGAGCAGTTCTTC. Its translation is CASSDGTRWGDEQFF.

This sequence joins TRBV18 and TRBJ2-1, with 7 bases fitting TRBD1. The J segment lost 8 bases and the V segment lost 2 bases, leaving 3 bases of the junction unmatched. This CDR3 comprises 13 residues. CDR1 and CDR2 from the germline V gene are KGHSH and LQKENI. CDR3 residues: CASSPNTGDEQFF. CDR3 coding DNA: TGTGCCAGCTCACCAAATACAGGGGATGAGCAGTTCTTC.

The V gene is TRBV5-4, the J gene TRBJ1-6, with TRBD1 matching 8 bases. Germline V gives CDR1 SGHNT, CDR2 YYREEE (reference sequence). The V gene end was trimmed by 0 bases and the J gene end by 9 bases; junction bases not matched to a gene: 8. CDR3 length: 16 residues. CDR3 in amino acids: CASSLAVGRGLSPLHF. The CDR3 nucleotides read TGTGCCAGCAGCTTGGCGGTAGGCAGGGGGCTTTCACCCCTCCACTTT. Variable domain in full (rest from reference TRBV5-4 and TRBJ1-6): ETGVTQSPTHLIKTRGQQVTLRCSSQSGHNTVSWYQQALGQGPQFIFQYYREEENGRGNFPPRFSGLQFPNYSSELNVNALELDDSALYLCASSLAVGRGLSPLHFGNGTRLTVT.

This chain connects TRBV2 to TRBJ2-1; 9 nucleotides line up with TRBD2. The CDR3 spans 17 residues. The V and J ends lost 4 bases and 4 bases, in that order; junction bases with no gene match: 11. The germline gives CDR1 SNHLY, CDR2 FYNNEI. As DNA, the CDR3 is TGTGCCAGCAGTGGGGGCGGGGGGGCCCTCACGTACAATGAGCAGTTCTTC. Protein sequence: CASSGGGGALTYNEQFF.

The rearrangement joins TRBV7-8 to TRBJ2-1; TRBD1 is a possible D gene (6 bases). The germline V and J ends were trimmed by 5 bases and 9 bases, with 17 bases remaining between them. Germline assignment: CDR1 SGHVS and CDR2 FQNEAQ. The CDR3 loop spans 14 amino acids. The DNA for the CDR3 is TGTGCCAGCAGCCTCGGACAGCTAATTGGTGAGCAGTTCTTC. Protein: CASSLGQLIGEQFF.

The rearrangement joins TRBV5-1 to TRBJ1-5; 7 bases match TRBD1. This CDR3 spans 16 amino acids. The germline V gene has CDR1 SGHRS and CDR2 YFSETQ. The J segment lost 1 base and the V segment lost 1 base, leaving 5 bases of the junction unmatched. The CDR3 loop is CASSLTPTGSNQPQHF. DNA for the CDR3: TGCGCCAGCAGCTTGACCCCGACAGGGAGCAATCAGCCCCAGCATTTT.

This sequence joins TRBV5-4 and TRBJ2-6; TRBD1 matches 8 bases. Germline V gene data show CDR1 as SGHNT and CDR2 as YYREEE (reference sequence). This CDR3 region has 18 residues. Trimming took 0 bases from V and 0 from J; bases not matched to a gene: 5. The CDR3 region is CASSLVGQGPSGANVLTF. As DNA, the CDR3 is TGTGCCAGCAGCTTGGTAGGACAGGGACCCTCTGGGGCCAACGTCCTGACTTTC.

This clone showed up just once. The V call is TRBV28, the J call TRBJ1-2; D not certain. Deletions cut 2 bases from V and 2 bases from J, with 6 bases between. Germline CDR1 is MDHEN and CDR2 is SYDVKM. The CDR3 has 13 amino acids. The CDR3 sequence is CASSLNKNYGYTF. CDR3 sequence (DNA): TGTGCCAGCAGTTTAAACAAAAACTATGGCTACACCTTC.

The chain joins TRBV27 to TRBJ2-2; D is unresolved. The CDR3 is made up of 14 amino acids. V was clipped by 6 bases and J by 7 bases, with 15 bases between them. Germline loops: CDR1 MNHEY, CDR2 SMNVEV (reference sequence). The chain's CDR3 is CASSLSGFGGELFF. In nucleotides, the CDR3 is TGTGCCAGCAGCCTATCAGGTTTTGGCGGGGAGCTGTTTTTT.

The chain joins TRBV19 to TRBJ2-7; 7 nucleotides agree with TRBD1. Per the germline V gene, CDR1 is LNHDA and CDR2 is SQIVND (reference sequence). The CDR3 extends over 15 amino acids. J gave up 2 bases and V 4 bases, and 8 bases lay outside the gene matches. The CDR3 sequence is CASSTSSGQTYEQYV. DNA of the CDR3: TGTGCCAGTAGTACCTCATCGGGACAGACCTACGAGCAGTACGTC.

The chain's CDR3 is CASSFGQFSTDTQYF. CDR3 coding DNA: TGTGCCAGCAGCTTCGGACAGTTTAGCACAGATACGCAGTATTTT. This rearrangement joins TRBV5-5 to TRBJ2-3; D might be TRBD1 (6 bases). The CDR3 sequence is 15 residues long. Germline CDR1 and CDR2: SGHKS and YYEKEE (reference sequence). V was cut by 2 bases and J by 0 bases, with 10 bases left in between.

The chain couples TRBV4-1 to TRBJ1-1; the D is unclear. The CDR3 sequence is 15 residues long. Trimming took off 2 bases at V and 0 bases at J, with 10 bases between the two ends. The germline CDR1 and CDR2 sequences are MGHRA and YSYEKL. The CDR3 region has the DNA TGCGCCAGCAGCCAACGGGAGAGTGTGAACACTGAAGCTTTCTTT. Its protein is CASSQRESVNTEAFF.

J is TRBJ2-1 and V is TRBV7-6; a possible D gene is TRBD1 (7 bases). Trimming removed 5 bases at V and 6 bases at J, with 11 bases between. The germline CDR1 and CDR2 sequences are SGHVS and FNYEAQ. CDR3 length equals 13 residues. CDR3 sequence reads: CASSAGQINEQFF. CDR3 nucleotides: TGTGCCAGCAGCGCGGGACAGATCAATGAGCAGTTCTTC.

CDR3 in DNA: TGTGCCAGCAGTTACGGCGGGACGGCGAATGAAAAACTGTTTTTT. Encoded protein: CASSYGGTANEKLFF. V is TRBV28 and J is TRBJ1-4; TRBD1 might be the D (5 bases). V dropped 4 bases and J dropped 5 bases, with 14 bases sitting between them. There are 15 residues in the CDR3. Germline V gene lookup returns CDR1 MDHEN and CDR2 SYDVKM.

The chain carries TRBV19 and TRBJ1-2; D is uncertain. Germline CDR1 and CDR2: LNHDA and SQIVND (reference sequence). Trimming removed 10 bases from V and 8 bases from J, with 11 bases in between. This CDR3 contains 10 residues. The CDR3 region is CATHAGGYTF. The DNA of the CDR3 is TGTGCCACGCATGCGGGGGGCTACACCTTC.

There are a few counts of this clone. The V gene is TRBV5-5, the J gene TRBJ1-3, with unresolved D. Germline V gives CDR1 SGHKS, CDR2 YYEKEE (reference sequence). This CDR3 comprises 13 residues. Deletions cut 4 bases from V and 1 base from J, with 6 bases between. CDR3 protein: CASSPGSGNTIYF. CDR3 in DNA: TGTGCCAGCAGCCCAGGTTCTGGAAACACCATATATTTT.

The chain recombines TRBV19 with TRBJ2-6; TRBD1 aligns across 9 bases. CDR1 LNHDA and CDR2 SQIVND come from the germline V gene (reference sequence). With V trimmed by 7 bases and J by 0 bases, 7 bases remained unmatched. The CDR3 loop spans 17 amino acids. The CDR3 here is CASNTGTGFSGANVLTF. CDR3 DNA: TGTGCCAGTAATACCGGGACAGGGTTCTCTGGGGCCAACGTCCTGACTTTC.

V usage is TRBV4-1 and J usage is TRBJ1-6; D is unresolved. CDR3 size: 13 residues. The V gene lost 0 bases and the J gene lost 8 bases, with 5 bases spanning the gap. Germline V gives CDR1 MGHRA, CDR2 YSYEKL. The CDR3 loop is CASSQDGYSPLHF. The CDR3 nucleotides are TGCGCCAGCAGCCAAGACGGGTATTCACCCCTCCACTTT.

V and J are TRBV6-1 and TRBJ2-7; 8 nucleotides match TRBD1. Unmatched junction bases numbered 8, after V lost 7 bases and J lost 3 bases. Germline V gives CDR1 MNHNS, CDR2 SASEGT. This CDR3 has 14 amino acids. In DNA form, the CDR3 reads TGTGCCAGCACCCGAGTGGGGACAGGCTACGAGCAGTACTTC. This gives the protein CASTRVGTGYEQYF.

The chain carries TRBV19 and TRBJ2-7; 8 nucleotides agree with TRBD1. Germline CDR1 reads LNHDA; CDR2 reads SQIVND (reference sequence). The junction had 5 bases not matched to a gene; V was cut back by 9 bases and J by 1 base. The CDR3 has 13 residues. In DNA, the CDR3 is TGTGCCAGCGGGACAGGCCTTTCCTACGAGCAGTACTTC. It yields the protein CASGTGLSYEQYF.

V usage is TRBV6-6 and J usage is TRBJ2-3; possibly TRBD2 for D (5 bases). Germline CDR1 MNHNY, CDR2 SVGAGI (reference sequence). V lost 2 bases and J 1 base, leaving 7 bases between the germline ends. The CDR3 is made up of 14 amino acids. CDR3 coding DNA: TGTGCCAGCAGTTACAGGCGGGGCACAGATACGCAGTATTTT. Amino acid sequence: CASSYRRGTDTQYF.

The rearrangement joins TRBV28 to TRBJ2-1; maybe TRBD2 (7 bases). Germline CDR1 is MDHEN and CDR2 is SYDVKM. The CDR3 sequence is 12 residues long. The germline V and J ends were trimmed by 8 bases and 8 bases, with 13 bases remaining between them. CDR3 nucleotide sequence: TGTGCCAGCCTGGGGGGGGGCCATGAGCAGTTCTTC. This gives the protein CASLGGGHEQFF. The full variable domain, with the rest looked up from reference TRBV28 and TRBJ2-1, is DVKVTQSSRYLVKRTGEKVFLECVQDMDHENMFWYRQDPGLGLRLIYFSYDVKMKEKGDIPEGYSVSREKKERFSLILESASTNQTSMYLCASLGGGHEQFFGPGTRLTVL.